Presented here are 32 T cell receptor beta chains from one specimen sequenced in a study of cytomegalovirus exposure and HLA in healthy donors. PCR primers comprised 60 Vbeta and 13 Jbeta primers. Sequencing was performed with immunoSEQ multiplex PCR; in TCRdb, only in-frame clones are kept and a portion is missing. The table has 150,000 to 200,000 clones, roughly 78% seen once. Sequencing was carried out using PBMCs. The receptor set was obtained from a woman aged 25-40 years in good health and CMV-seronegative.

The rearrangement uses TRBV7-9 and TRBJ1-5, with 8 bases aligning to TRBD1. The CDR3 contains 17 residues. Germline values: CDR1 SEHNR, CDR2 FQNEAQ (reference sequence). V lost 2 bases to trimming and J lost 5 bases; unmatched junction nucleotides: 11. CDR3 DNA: TGTGCCAGCAGCTTATATGCTGGACAGGGCATTTATCAGCCCCAGCATTTT. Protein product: CASSLYAGQGIYQPQHF.

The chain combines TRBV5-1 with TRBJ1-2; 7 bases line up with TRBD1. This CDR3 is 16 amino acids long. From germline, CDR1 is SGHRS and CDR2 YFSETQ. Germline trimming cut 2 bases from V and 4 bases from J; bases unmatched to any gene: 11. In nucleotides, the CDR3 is TGCGCCAGCAGCTTAACCACGATGGCAGGGGGCTATGGCTACACCTTC. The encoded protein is CASSLTTMAGGYGYTF.

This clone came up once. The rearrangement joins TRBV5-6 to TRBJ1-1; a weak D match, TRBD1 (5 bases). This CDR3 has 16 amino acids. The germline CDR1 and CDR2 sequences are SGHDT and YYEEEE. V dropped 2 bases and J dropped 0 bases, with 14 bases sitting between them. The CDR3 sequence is CASSFSRGGMNTEAFF. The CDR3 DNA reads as TGTGCCAGCAGCTTTTCGAGGGGAGGCATGAACACTGAAGCTTTCTTT.

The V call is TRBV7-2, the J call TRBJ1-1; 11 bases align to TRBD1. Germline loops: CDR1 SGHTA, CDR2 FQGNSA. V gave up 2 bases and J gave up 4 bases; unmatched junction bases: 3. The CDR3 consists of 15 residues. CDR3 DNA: TGTGCCAGCAGCTTAATGGGGACAGGGGGCACTGAAGCTTTCTTT. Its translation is CASSLMGTGGTEAFF.

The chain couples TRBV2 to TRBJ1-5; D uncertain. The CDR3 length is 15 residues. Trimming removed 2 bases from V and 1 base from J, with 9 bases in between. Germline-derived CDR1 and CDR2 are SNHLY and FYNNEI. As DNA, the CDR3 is TGTGCCAGCAGTGAATTTAGTGCGAGCAATCAGCCCCAGCATTTT. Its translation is CASSEFSASNQPQHF.

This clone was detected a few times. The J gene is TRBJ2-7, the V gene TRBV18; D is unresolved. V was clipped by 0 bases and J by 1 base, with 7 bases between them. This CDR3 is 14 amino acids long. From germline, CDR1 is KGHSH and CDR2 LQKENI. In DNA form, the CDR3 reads TGTGCCAGCTCACCACCGATGACATCCTACGAGCAGTACTTC. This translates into CASSPPMTSYEQYF.

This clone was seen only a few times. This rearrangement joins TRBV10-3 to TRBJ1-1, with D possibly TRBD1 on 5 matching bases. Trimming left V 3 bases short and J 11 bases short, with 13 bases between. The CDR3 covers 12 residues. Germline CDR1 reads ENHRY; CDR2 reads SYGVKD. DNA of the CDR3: TGTGCCATCAGTGATGAGGCAGGGCGGGCTTTCTTT. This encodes CAISDEAGRAFF.

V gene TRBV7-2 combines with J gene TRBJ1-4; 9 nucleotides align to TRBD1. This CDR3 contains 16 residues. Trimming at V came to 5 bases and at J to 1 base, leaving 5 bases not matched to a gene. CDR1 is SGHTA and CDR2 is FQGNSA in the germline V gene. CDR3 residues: CASSRPGQGTNEKLFF. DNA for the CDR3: TGTGCCAGCAGCCGACCGGGACAGGGAACTAATGAAAAACTGTTTTTT.

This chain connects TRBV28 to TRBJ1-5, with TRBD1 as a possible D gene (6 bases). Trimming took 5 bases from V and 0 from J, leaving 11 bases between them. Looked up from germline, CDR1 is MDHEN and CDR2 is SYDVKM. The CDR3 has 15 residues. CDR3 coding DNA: TGTGCCAGCAGTGAAATGGACAGTAGCAATCAGCCCCAGCATTTT. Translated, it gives CASSEMDSSNQPQHF.

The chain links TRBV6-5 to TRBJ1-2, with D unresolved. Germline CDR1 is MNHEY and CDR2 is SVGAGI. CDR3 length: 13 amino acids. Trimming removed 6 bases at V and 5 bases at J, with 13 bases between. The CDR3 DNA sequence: TGTGCCAGCAGGCGGGGAAGTTTGTATGGCTACACCTTC. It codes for CASRRGSLYGYTF.

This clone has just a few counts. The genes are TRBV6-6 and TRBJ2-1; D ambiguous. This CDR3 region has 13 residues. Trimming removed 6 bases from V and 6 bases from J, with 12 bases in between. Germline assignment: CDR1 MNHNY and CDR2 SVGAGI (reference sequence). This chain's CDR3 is CASSLQAANEQFF. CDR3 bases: TGTGCCAGCAGCCTCCAGGCCGCCAATGAGCAGTTCTTC.

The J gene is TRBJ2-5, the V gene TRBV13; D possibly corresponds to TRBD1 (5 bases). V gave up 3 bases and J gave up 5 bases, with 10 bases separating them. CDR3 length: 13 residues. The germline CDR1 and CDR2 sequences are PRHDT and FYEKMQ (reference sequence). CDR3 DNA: TGTGCCAGCAGCTTGGACAATGGGGAGACCCAGTACTTC. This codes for CASSLDNGETQYF.

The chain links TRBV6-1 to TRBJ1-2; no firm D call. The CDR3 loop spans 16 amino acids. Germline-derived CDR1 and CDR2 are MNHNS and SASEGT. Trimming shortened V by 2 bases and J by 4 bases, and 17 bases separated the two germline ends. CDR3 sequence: CASSESEQLKFYGYTF. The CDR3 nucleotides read TGTGCCAGCAGTGAATCTGAACAGCTTAAATTCTATGGCTACACCTTC.

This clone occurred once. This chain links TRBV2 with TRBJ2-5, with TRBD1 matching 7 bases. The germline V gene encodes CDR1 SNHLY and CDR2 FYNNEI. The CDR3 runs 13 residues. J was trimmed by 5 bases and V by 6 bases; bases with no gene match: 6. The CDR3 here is CASRNRGEETQYF. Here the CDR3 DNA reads TGTGCCAGCAGAAACAGGGGAGAGGAGACCCAGTACTTC.

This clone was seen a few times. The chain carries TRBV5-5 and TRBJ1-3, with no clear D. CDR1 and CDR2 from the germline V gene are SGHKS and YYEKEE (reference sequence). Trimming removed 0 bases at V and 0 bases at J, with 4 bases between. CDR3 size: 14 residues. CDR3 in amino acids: CASSLAVSGNTIYF. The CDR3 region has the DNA TGTGCCAGCAGCTTGGCAGTCTCTGGAAACACCATATATTTT.

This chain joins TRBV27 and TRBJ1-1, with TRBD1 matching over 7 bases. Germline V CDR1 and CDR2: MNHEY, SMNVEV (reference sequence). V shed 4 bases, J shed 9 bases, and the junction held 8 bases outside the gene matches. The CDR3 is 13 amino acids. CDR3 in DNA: TGTGCCAGCAGTTCGCGACAGGGCGGTCAAGCTTTCTTT. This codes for CASSSRQGGQAFF.

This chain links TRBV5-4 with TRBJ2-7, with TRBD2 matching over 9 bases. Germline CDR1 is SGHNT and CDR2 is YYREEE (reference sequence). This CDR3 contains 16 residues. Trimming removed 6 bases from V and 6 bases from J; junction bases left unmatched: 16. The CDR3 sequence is CASTGRGGSGRSEQYF. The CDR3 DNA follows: TGTGCCAGCACGGGGCGGGGGGGCAGTGGGAGGTCCGAGCAGTACTTC.

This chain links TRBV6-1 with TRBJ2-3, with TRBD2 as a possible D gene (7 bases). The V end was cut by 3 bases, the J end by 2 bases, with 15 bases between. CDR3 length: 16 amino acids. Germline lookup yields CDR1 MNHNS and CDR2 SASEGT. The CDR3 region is CASSDSGGTVTDTQYF. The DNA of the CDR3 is TGTGCCAGCAGTGATTCGGGGGGCACAGTCACAGATACGCAGTATTTT.

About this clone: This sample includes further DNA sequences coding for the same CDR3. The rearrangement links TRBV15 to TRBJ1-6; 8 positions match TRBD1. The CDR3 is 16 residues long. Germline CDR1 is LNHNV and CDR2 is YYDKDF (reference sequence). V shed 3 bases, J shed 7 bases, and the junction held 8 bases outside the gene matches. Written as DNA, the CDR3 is TGTGCCACCAGCAGGGCGACAGGGGTCGGGAATTCACCCCTCCACTTT. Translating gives CATSRATGVGNSPLHF.

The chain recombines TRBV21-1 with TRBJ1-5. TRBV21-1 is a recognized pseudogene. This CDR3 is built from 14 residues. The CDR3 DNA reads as TGTGCCAGCAGCCCCAGGGAGGGGAATCAGCCCCAGCATTTT. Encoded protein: CASSPREGNQPQHF.

In nucleotides, the CDR3 is TGTGCCACCAGCAGAGCTGACGGGGTGTCCTATGGCTACACCTTC. Translating gives CATSRADGVSYGYTF. This chain links TRBV15 with TRBJ1-2; D not certain. Germline assignment: CDR1 LNHNV and CDR2 YYDKDF (reference sequence). CDR3 size: 15 residues. V was cut by 1 base and J by 4 bases, with 13 bases left in between.

Here the CDR3 reads CATSRRGGEETQYF. CDR3 DNA sequence: TGTGCCACCAGCAGAAGAGGGGGCGAAGAGACCCAGTACTTC. The chain couples TRBV15 to TRBJ2-5; 7 bases agree with TRBD1. J was trimmed by 3 bases and V by 2 bases; bases with no gene match: 3. In germline, CDR1 is LNHNV, CDR2 YYDKDF (reference sequence). The CDR3 length is 14 residues.

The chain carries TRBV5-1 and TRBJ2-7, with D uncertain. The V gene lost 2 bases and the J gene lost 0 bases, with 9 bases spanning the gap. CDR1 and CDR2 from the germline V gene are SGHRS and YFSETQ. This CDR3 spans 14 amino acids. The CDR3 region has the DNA TGCGCCAGCAGCTTCGCTCGAGGCTCCTACGAGCAGTACTTC. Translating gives CASSFARGSYEQYF.

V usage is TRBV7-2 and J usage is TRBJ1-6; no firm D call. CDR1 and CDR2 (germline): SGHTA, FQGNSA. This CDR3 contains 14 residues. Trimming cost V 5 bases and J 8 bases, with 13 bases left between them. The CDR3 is CASSRQKADSPLHF. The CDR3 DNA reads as TGTGCCAGCAGCCGTCAGAAGGCGGATTCACCCCTCCACTTT.

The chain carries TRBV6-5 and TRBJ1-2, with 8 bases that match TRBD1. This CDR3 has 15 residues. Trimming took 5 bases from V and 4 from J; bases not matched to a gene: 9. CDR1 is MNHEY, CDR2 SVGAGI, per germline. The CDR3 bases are TGTGCCAGCAGTACCTACGGGACAGGTCTCTATGGCTACACCTTC. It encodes CASSTYGTGLYGYTF.

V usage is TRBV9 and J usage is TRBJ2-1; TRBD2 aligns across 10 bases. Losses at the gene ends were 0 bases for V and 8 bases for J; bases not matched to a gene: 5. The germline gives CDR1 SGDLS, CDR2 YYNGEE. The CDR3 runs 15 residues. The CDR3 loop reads CASSVVASGGYEQFF. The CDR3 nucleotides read TGTGCCAGCAGCGTAGTGGCTAGCGGGGGCTATGAGCAGTTCTTC.

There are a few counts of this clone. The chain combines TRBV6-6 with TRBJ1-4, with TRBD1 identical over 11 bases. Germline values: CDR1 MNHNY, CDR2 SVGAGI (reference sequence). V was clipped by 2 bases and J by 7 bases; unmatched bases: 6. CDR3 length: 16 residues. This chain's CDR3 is CASSYVRGQGGEKLFF. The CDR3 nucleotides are TGTGCCAGCAGTTACGTCCGGGGACAGGGGGGTGAAAAACTGTTTTTT.

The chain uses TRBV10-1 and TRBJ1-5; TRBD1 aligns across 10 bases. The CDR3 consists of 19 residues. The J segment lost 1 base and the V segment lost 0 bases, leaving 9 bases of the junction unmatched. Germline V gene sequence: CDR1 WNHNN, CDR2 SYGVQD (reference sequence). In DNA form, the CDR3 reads TGCGCCAGCAGTGAGTCGGACAGGGGGTTTGACGAGAGCAATCAGCCCCAGCATTTT. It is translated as CASSESDRGFDESNQPQHF.

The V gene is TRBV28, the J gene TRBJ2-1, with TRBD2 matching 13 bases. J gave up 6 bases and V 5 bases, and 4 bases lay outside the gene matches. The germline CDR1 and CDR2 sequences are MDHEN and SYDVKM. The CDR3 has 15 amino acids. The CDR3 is CASSELAGGINEQFF. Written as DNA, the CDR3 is TGTGCCAGCAGTGAACTAGCGGGGGGGATCAATGAGCAGTTCTTC.

The CDR3 DNA sequence: TGTGCCAGCAGGACAGGGGGCGGCGGCTACACCTTC. Protein product: CASRTGGGGYTF. The chain combines TRBV2 with TRBJ1-2, with 10 bases identical to TRBD1. This CDR3 has 12 amino acids. J gave up 8 bases and V 6 bases, and 3 bases lay outside the gene matches. From germline, CDR1 is SNHLY and CDR2 FYNNEI.

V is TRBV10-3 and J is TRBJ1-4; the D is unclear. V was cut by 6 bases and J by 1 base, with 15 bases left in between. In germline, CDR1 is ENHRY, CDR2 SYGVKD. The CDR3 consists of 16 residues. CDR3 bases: TGTGCCATCAGCGACCCCGAGTCGGGAACTAATGAAAAACTGTTTTTT. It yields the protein CAISDPESGTNEKLFF.

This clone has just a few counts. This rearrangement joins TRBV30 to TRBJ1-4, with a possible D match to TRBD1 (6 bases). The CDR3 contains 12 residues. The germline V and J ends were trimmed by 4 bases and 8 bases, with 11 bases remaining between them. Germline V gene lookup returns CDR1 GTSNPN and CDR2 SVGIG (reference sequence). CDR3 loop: CAWNGGREKLFF. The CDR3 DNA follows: TGTGCCTGGAACGGGGGGCGGGAAAAACTGTTTTTT.